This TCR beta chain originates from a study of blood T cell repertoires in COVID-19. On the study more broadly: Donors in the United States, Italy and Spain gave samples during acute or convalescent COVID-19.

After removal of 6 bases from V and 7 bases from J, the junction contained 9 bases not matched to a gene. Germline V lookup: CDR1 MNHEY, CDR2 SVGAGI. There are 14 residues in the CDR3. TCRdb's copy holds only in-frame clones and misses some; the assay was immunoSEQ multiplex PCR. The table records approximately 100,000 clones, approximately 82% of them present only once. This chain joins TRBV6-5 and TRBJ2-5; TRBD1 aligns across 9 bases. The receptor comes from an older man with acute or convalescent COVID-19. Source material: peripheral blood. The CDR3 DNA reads TGTGCCAGCAGAAAGGACAGGGGCCCTGGGACCCAGTACTTC. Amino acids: CASRKDRGPGTQYF.